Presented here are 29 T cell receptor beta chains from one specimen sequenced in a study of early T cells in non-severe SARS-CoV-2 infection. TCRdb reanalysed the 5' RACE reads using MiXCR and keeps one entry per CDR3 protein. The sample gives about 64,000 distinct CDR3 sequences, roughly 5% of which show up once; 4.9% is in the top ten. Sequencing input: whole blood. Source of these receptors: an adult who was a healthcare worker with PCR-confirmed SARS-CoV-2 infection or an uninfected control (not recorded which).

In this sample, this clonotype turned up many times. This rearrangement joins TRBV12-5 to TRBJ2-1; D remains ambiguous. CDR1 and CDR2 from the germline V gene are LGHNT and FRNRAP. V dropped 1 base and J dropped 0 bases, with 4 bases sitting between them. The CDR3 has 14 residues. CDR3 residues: CASGLGHSYNEQFF. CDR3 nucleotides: TGTGCTAGTGGTTTGGGCCACTCCTACAATGAGCAGTTCTTC.

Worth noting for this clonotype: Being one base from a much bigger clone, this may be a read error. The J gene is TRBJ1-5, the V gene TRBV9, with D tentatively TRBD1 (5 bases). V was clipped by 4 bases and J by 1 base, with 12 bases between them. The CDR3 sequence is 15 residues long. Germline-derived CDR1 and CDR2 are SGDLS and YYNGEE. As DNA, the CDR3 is TGTGCCAGCAGCCGCCATCAGGGAAGCAATCAGCCCCAGCATTTT. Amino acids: CASSRHQGSNQPQHF.

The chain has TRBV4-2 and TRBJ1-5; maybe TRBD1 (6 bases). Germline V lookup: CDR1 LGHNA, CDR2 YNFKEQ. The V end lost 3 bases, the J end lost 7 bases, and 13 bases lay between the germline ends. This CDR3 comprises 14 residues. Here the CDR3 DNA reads TGTGCCAGCAGCCAGGACACAGGGCGGCAGCCCCAGCATTTT. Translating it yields CASSQDTGRQPQHF.

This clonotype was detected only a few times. The CDR3 loop is CSASQGARTEAFF. The CDR3 DNA follows: TGCAGTGCTTCACAGGGGGCGAGGACTGAAGCTTTCTTT. The J gene is TRBJ1-1, the V gene TRBV20-1; TRBD1 matches 9 bases. The germline V gene encodes CDR1 DFQATT and CDR2 SNEGSKA (reference sequence). V dropped 5 bases and J dropped 5; count of bases not matched to a gene: 6. The CDR3 sequence is 13 residues long.

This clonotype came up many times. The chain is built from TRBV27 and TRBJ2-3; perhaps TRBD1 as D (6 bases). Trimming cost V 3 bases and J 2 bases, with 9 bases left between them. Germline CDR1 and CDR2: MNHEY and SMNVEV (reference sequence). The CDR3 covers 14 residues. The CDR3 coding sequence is TGTGCCAGCAGTTTTACAGGGAACACAGATACGCAGTATTTT. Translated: CASSFTGNTDTQYF.

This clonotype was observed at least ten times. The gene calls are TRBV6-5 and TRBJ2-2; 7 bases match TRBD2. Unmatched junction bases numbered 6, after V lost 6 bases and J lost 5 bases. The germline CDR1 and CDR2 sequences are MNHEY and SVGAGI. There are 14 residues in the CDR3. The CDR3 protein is CASRVYGGTGELFF. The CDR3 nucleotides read TGTGCCAGCAGAGTGTACGGGGGGACCGGGGAGCTGTTTTTT.

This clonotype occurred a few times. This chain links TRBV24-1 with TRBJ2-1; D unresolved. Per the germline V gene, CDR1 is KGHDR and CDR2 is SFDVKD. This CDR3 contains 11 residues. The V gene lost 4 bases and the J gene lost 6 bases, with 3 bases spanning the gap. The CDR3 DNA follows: TGTGCCACCAGTGAGGCCAATGAGCAGTTCTTC. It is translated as CATSEANEQFF.

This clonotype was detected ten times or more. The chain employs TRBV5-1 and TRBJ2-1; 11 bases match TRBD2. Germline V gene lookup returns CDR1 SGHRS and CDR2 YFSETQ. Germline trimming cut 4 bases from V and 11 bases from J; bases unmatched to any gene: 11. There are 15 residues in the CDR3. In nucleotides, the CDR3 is TGCGCCAGCAGCCCGGGGACTAGCGGCCAACGCCAGCAGTTCTTC. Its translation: CASSPGTSGQRQQFF.

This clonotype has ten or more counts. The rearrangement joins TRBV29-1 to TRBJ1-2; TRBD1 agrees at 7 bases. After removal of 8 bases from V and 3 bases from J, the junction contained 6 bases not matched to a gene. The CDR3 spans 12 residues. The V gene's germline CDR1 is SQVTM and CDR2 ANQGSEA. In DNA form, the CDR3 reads TGCAGCACGAACCAGGGGGACTATGGCTACACCTTC. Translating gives CSTNQGDYGYTF.

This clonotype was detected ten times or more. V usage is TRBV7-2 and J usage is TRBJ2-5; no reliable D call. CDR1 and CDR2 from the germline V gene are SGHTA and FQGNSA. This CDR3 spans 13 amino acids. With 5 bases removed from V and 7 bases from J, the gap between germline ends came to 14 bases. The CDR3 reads CASSPDSGGTQYF. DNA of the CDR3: TGTGCCAGCAGCCCCGACTCTGGCGGGACCCAGTACTTC.

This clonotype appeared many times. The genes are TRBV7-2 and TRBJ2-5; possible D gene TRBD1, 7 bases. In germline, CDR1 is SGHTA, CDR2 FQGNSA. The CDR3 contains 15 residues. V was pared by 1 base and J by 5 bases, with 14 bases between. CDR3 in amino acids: CASSLGQGGLETQYF. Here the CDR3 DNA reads TGTGCCAGCAGCTTAGGACAGGGAGGATTGGAGACCCAGTACTTC.

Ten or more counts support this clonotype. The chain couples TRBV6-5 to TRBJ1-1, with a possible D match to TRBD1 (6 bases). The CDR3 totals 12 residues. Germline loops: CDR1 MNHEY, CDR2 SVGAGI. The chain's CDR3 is CATGGTGTEAFF. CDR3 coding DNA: TGTGCAACGGGGGGCACGGGCACTGAAGCTTTCTTT.

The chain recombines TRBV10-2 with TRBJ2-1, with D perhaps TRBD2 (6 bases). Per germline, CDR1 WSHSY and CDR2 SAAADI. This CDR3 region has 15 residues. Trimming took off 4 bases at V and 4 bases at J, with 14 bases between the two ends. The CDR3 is CASSVSGLPYNEQFF. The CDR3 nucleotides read TGCGCCAGCAGTGTTTCGGGACTCCCATACAATGAGCAGTTCTTC.

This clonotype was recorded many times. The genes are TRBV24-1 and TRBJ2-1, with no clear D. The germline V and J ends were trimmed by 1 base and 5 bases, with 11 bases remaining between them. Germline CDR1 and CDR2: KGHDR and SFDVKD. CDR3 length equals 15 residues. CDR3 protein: CATSDFNLQDNEQFF. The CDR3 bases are TGTGCCACCAGTGATTTCAACCTACAAGACAATGAGCAGTTCTTC.

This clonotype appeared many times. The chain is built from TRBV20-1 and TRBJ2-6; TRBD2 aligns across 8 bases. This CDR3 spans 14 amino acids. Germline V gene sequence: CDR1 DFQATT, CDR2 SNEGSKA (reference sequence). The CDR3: CGAGAVSGANVLTF. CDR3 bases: TGCGGAGCGGGGGCCGTCTCTGGGGCCAACGTCCTGACTTTC.

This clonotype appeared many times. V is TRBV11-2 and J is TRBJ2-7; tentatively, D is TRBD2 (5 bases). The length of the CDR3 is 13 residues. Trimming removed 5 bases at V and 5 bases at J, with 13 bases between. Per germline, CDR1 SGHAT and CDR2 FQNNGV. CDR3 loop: CASSTGLSHEQYF. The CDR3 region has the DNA TGTGCCAGCAGCACTGGACTTTCACACGAGCAGTACTTC.

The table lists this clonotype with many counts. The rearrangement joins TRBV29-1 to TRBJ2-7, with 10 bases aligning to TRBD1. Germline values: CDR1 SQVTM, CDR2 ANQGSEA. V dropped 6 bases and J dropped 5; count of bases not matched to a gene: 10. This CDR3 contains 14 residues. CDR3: CSVYPGTGAHEQYF. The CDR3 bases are TGCAGCGTATACCCCGGGACAGGGGCCCACGAGCAGTACTTC.

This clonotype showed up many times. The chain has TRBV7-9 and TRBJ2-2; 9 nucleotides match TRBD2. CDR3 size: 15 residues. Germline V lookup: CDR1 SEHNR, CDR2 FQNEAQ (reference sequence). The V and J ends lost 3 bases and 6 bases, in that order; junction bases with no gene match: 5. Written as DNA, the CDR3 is TGTGCCAGCAGCTTTAGCGGGAGCATCGCCGGGGAGCTGTTTTTT. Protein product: CASSFSGSIAGELFF.

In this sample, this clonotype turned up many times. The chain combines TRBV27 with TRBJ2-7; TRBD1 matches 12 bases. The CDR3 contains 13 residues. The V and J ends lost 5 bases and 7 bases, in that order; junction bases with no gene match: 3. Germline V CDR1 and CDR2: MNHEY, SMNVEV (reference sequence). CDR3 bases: TGTGCCAGCAGTCGGGACAGGGGGCCAGAGCAGTACTTC. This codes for CASSRDRGPEQYF.

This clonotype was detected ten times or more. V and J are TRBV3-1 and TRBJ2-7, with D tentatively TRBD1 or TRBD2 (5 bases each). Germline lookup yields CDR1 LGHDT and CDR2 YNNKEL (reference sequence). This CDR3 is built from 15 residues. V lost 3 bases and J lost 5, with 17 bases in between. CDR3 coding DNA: TGTGCCAGCAGCCATCCGGGGAAGGGGAACAACGAGCAGTACTTC. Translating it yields CASSHPGKGNNEQYF.

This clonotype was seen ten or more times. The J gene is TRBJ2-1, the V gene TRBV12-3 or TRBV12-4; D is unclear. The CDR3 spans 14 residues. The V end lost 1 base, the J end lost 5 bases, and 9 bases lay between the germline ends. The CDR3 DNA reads TGTGCCAGCAGTTTAGGGGCCGACAACAATGAGCAGTTCTTC. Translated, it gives CASSLGADNNEQFF.

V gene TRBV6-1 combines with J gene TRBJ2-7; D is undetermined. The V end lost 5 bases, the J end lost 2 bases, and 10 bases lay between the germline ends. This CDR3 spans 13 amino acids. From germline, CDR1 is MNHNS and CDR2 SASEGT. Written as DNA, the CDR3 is TGTGCCAGCAGTCCCCGTAAGACCTACGAGCAGTACTTC. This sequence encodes CASSPRKTYEQYF.

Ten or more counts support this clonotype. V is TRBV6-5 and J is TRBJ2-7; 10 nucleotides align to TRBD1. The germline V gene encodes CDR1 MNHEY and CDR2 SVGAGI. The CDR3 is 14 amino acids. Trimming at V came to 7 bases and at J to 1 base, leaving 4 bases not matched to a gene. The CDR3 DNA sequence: TGTGCCAGCACCCGGGACAGGGGTTCCTACGAGCAGTACTTC. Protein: CASTRDRGSYEQYF.

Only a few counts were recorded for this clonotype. CDR3 sequence (DNA): TGTGCCAGCTCACTCGGGACACCCGGAAACACCATATATTTT. This gives the protein CASSLGTPGNTIYF. The chain couples TRBV18 to TRBJ1-3, with D perhaps TRBD1 (6 bases). Looked up from germline, CDR1 is KGHSH and CDR2 is LQKENI. The CDR3 runs to 14 residues. The ends were cut back, 4 bases at V and 4 bases at J, with 11 bases in the middle. Full variable domain (remainder filled in from reference TRBV18 and TRBJ1-3): NAGVMQNPRHLVRRRGQEARLRCSPMKGHSHVYWYRQLPEEGLKFMVYLQKENIIDESGMPKERFSAEFPKEGPSILRIQQVVRGDSAAYFCASSLGTPGNTIYFGEGSWLTVV.

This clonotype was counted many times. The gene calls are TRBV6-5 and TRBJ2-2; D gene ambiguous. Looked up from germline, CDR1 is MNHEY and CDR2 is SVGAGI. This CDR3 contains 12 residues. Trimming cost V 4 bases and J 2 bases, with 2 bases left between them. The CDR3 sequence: CASSLNTGELFF. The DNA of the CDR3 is TGTGCCAGCAGTTTAAACACCGGGGAGCTGTTTTTT.

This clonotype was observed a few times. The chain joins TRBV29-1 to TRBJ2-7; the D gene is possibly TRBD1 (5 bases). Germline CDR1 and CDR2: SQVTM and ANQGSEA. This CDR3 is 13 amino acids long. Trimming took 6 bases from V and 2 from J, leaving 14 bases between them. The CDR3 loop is CSVQGAGTYEQYF. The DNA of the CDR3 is TGCAGCGTCCAAGGTGCAGGGACCTACGAGCAGTACTTC.

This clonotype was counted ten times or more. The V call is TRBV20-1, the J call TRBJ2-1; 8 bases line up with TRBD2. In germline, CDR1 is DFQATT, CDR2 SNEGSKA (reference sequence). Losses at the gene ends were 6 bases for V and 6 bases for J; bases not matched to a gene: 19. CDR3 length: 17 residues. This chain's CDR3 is CSAGQREFWVVGNEQFF. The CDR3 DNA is TGCAGTGCGGGGCAGCGGGAGTTCTGGGTGGTTGGCAATGAGCAGTTCTTC.

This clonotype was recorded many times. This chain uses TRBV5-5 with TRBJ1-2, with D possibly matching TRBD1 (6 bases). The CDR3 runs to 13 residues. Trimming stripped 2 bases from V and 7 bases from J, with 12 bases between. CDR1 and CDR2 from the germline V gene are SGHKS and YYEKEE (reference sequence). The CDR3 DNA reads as TGTGCCAGCAGCTTTAACAGGGAGGTTGGCTACACCTTC. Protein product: CASSFNREVGYTF.

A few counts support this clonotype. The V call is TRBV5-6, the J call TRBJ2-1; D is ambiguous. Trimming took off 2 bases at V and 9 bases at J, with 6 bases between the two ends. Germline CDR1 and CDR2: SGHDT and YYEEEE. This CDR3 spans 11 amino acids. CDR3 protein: CASSFGGEQFF. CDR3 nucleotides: TGTGCCAGCAGCTTCGGCGGTGAGCAGTTCTTC.